These T cell receptor beta chains were read from a single sample in a study of post-analysis software for immune sequencing data. TCRdb ran MiXCR on the PCR reads and lists one entry per CDR3 protein. The sample contains 400,000 to 500,000 distinct CDR3 sequences, 39% of which appear only once. Sequencing was done on a sample of blood. The receptors derive from a girl aged 2 to 9 with multiple sclerosis. CDR3s include the opening cysteine and the closing phenylalanine or tryptophan. Each record gives: D gene, J gene, clone size, V gene, CDR3 DNA, CDR3 protein. The D gene is left open where the match is weak. Clone sizes are given selectively: once, few, many, or a class where the clone is expanded.

>-|TRBJ1-4|-|TRBV18
TGTGCCAGCTCACCGGGGCTGGACAGCAACGAAAAACTGTTTTTT
CASSPGLDSNEKLFF
>-|TRBJ1-5|-|TRBV20-1
TGCAGTGCTAGAGATCGGGTTAGGGGCAATCAGCCCCAGCATTTT
CSARDRVRGNQPQHF
>TRBD1|TRBJ1-1|few|TRBV29-1
TGCAGCGTCTTTACAGGGGCGGGTGAAGCTTTCTTT
CSVFTGAGEAFF
>-|TRBJ2-1|-|TRBV7-3
TGTGCCAGCAGCTTGATGGTTCCGCAGGTTAAAGAGCAGTTCTTC
CASSLMVPQVKEQFF
>-|TRBJ2-1|-|TRBV3-1
TGTGCCTGGAGTTTCATGGGTGAGCAGTTCTTC
CAWSFMGEQFF
>TRBD2|TRBJ2-3|few|TRBV28
TGTGCCAGCAGTTTAGCTAGCGGGATCCGCACAGATACGCAGTATTTT
CASSLASGIRTDTQYF
>-|TRBJ1-2|-|TRBV6-2/TRBV6-3
TGTGCCAGCAGTTACCATGGGACGCAGGATGGCTACACCTTC
CASSYHGTQDGYTF
>TRBD1|TRBJ1-2|few|TRBV14
TGTGCCAGCAGCCAGCCGGACAGGGGGAACTATGGCTACACCTTC
CASSQPDRGNYGYTF
>TRBD2|TRBJ2-5|-|TRBV5-8
TGTGCCAGCAGCTTGGACTACGGGACTAGCGTTTCGGAGACCCAGTACTTC
CASSLDYGTSVSETQYF
>-|TRBJ1-1|few|TRBV6-5
TGTGCCAGCAGTTACGGGGTTGGGAACACTGAAGCTTTCTTT
CASSYGVGNTEAFF
>TRBD2|TRBJ2-1|few|TRBV7-3
TGTGCCAGCAGCTACCCCGGGGGGGGTAGGCATGAGCAGTTCTTC
CASSYPGGGRHEQFF
>TRBD2|TRBJ2-1|few|TRBV28
TGTGCCAGCAGCTGGATACCGGGACTAAGGTACAATGAGCAGTTCTTC
CASSWIPGLRYNEQFF
>TRBD2|TRBJ2-7|few|TRBV29-1
TGCAGCGTTCCTAGCGGGGTTAGCTCCTACGAGCAGTACTTC
CSVPSGVSSYEQYF
>-|TRBJ2-3|few|TRBV28
TGTGCCAGCAGTTTATTCTCCCCGCCCCTTGGGACGCAGTATTTT
CASSLFSPPLGTQYF
>-|TRBJ2-5|many|TRBV29-1
TGCAGCCCCTTTGCTGTCTTACAAGAGACCCAGTACTTC
CSPFAVLQETQYF
>-|TRBJ1-2|-|TRBV6-6
TGTGCCAGCGCTCAGGCGGGGGAAGGCTACACCTTC
CASAQAGEGYTF
>-|TRBJ1-1|-|TRBV13
TGTGCCAGCAGCTCAGACAGGAGGGCTGAAGCTTTCTTT
CASSSDRRAEAFF
>TRBD2|TRBJ2-3|few|TRBV2
TGTGCCAGCAGGCGACTAGCGGTCCCCCCAGATACGCAGTATTTT
CASRRLAVPPDTQYF
>-|TRBJ1-2|few|TRBV28
TGTGCCAGCAGTCTATTAACCTCTAACTATGGCTACACCTTC
CASSLLTSNYGYTF
>-|TRBJ2-7|-|TRBV5-1
TGCGCCAGCAGCTTGGCTGTTAGGGGGTTTGGTTTGGACGAGCAGTACTTC
CASSLAVRGFGLDEQYF
>-|TRBJ1-5|many|TRBV6-2/TRBV6-3
TGTGCCAGCAGTTATAGGCGACAAATGACCCGCAATCAGCCCCAGCATTTT
CASSYRRQMTRNQPQHF
>-|TRBJ2-3|few|TRBV28
TGTGCCAGCAGTTTTGGCCTGGCGGATAGCACAGATACGCAGTATTTT
CASSFGLADSTDTQYF
>-|TRBJ1-2|-|TRBV28
TGTGCCAGCAGTCAGGTCTATGGCTACACCTTC
CASSQVYGYTF
>-|TRBJ1-5|few|TRBV6-1
TGTGCCAGCACGGAAAATAGCAATCAGCCCCAGCATTTT
CASTENSNQPQHF
>TRBD1|TRBJ1-2|-|TRBV9
TGTGCCAGCAGCGTACACAACAGGGGCCGGGATAACTATGGCTACACCTTC
CASSVHNRGRDNYGYTF
>-|TRBJ2-5|-|TRBV3-1
TGTGCCAGCAGCCAAGGCAAGGGTTTAAGGGAGACCCAGTACTTC
CASSQGKGLRETQYF
>TRBD2|TRBJ2-1|-|TRBV9
TGTGCCAGCACCAGAAGTGGGGGGGACGCCTACAATGAGCAGTTCTTC
CASTRSGGDAYNEQFF
>-|TRBJ1-1|-|TRBV2
TGTGCCAGCAGTGGGGGACTAGGACTTACGAACACTGAAGCTTTCTTT
CASSGGLGLTNTEAFF
>TRBD1|TRBJ1-4|-|TRBV10-2
TGCGCCAGCAGTCCCAGGGGGCGGGAAAAACTGTTTTTT
CASSPRGREKLFF
>-|TRBJ2-7|-|TRBV27
TGTGCCAGCGGGGAGGTGGGGGCCTCCTACGAGCAGTACTTC
CASGEVGASYEQYF
>-|TRBJ1-1|few|TRBV29-1
TGCAGCGCCGGAGGTCCAGGGGAAGCTTTCTTT
CSAGGPGEAFF
>-|TRBJ2-5|-|TRBV28
TGTGCCAGCAGTCGACCATCCATGGGGGGCCAAGAGACCCAGTACTTC
CASSRPSMGGQETQYF
>TRBD2|TRBJ2-5|-|TRBV28
TGTGCCAGCAATTTAGCGGGAGTAGCCCAAGAGACCCAGTACTTC
CASNLAGVAQETQYF
>-|TRBJ2-5|few|TRBV20-1
TGCAGTGCTATCGGGACTGCTAGCGTAAAGGAGACCCAGTACTTC
CSAIGTASVKETQYF
>-|TRBJ1-6|-|TRBV20-1
TGCAGTACTAGAGCACGAAGGAGCTCCTATAATTCACCCCTCCACTTT
CSTRARRSSYNSPLHF
>-|TRBJ1-2|-|TRBV5-5
TGTGCCAGCAGCTTGGAGGGCAGGGCACACTATGGCTACACCTTC
CASSLEGRAHYGYTF
>-|TRBJ2-4|-|TRBV27
TGTGCCAGCAAGGGCCACAATTCCCTAGCCAAAAACATTCAGTACTTC
CASKGHNSLAKNIQYF
>TRBD1|TRBJ1-4|-|TRBV5-1
TGCGCCAGCAGAACGGACAGGGGGCTAGGGGATGAAAAACTGTTTTTT
CASRTDRGLGDEKLFF
>-|TRBJ2-3|-|TRBV6-1
TGTGCCAGCAGTGAAAACTCCGGGAGCACAGATACGCAGTATTTT
CASSENSGSTDTQYF
>TRBD2|TRBJ2-3|-|TRBV2
TGTGCCAGCAGGTTACTAGCGGGGGTTGCTAGCACAGATACGCAGTATTTT
CASRLLAGVASTDTQYF
>-|TRBJ2-7|few|TRBV4-3
TGCGCCAGCAGCCAAGAAGGCGGGAAGTACGAGCAGTACTTC
CASSQEGGKYEQYF
>-|TRBJ1-5|few|TRBV29-1
TGCAGCGTTGCCGTTTATAGCAATCAGCCCCAGCATTTT
CSVAVYSNQPQHF
>-|TRBJ2-1|few|TRBV14
TGTGCCAGCAGCCAAAAACCCCACCGGAATGAGCAGTTCTTC
CASSQKPHRNEQFF
>TRBD1|TRBJ1-4|-|TRBV9
TGTGCCAGCAGCGCAAACACAGGGGAGGGGAATGAAAAACTGTTTTTT
CASSANTGEGNEKLFF
>-|TRBJ2-6|-|TRBV29-1
TGCAGCGTTGAAGGAAGTGGGGGGGCTAGCTCTGGGGCCAACGTCCTGACTTTC
CSVEGSGGASSGANVLTF